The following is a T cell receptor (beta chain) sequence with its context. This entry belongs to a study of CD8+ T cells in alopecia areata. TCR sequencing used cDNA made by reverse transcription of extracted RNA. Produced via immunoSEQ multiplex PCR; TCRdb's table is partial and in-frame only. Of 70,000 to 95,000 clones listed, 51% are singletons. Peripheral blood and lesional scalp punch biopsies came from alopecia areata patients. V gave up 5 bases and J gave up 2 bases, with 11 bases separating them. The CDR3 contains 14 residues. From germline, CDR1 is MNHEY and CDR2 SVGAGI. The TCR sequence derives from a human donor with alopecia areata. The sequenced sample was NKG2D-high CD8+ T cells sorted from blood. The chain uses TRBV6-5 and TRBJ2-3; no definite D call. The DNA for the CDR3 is TGTGCCAGCAGTACCATAGTCTACACAGATACGCAGTATTTT. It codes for CASSTIVYTDTQYF.